There are many counts of the clone carrying this T cell receptor beta chain. What it binds is unknown. The source of the sample is a study of T cells after posttransplantation cyclophosphamide. Findings and caveats of the study: Donor CD8+ memory clones often dominated recipient blood repertoires at later times. Skin or GI-infiltrating T cells shared few TRB sequences with blood. TRB clonality was highly associated with recipient CMV seropositivity and reactivation.

TCRdb's copy holds only in-frame clones and misses some; the assay was immunoSEQ multiplex PCR. There are about 7,700 clones in the sample, none observed a single time. V was pared by 4 bases and J by 12 bases, with 26 bases between. The germline V gene encodes CDR1 SGHNT and CDR2 YYREEE (reference sequence). The CDR3 extends over 17 amino acids. A marrow graft followed busulfan-fludarabine conditioning, with cyclophosphamide on days +3 and +4. V usage is TRBV5-4 and J usage is TRBJ2-6, with a weak D call TRBD1 (6 bases). The material sequenced was PBMCs, taken 90 to 100 days after allogeneic stem cell transplant with posttransplant cyclophosphamide. This receptor was obtained from a female patient between 55 and 75 years old who received an allogeneic stem cell transplant from an unrelated donor, was CMV-positive, and had acute GVHD only. Among the T cells, some may be from the graft donor. As DNA, the CDR3 is TGTGCCAGCAGCGGGAAGGACAGTCAACATCACCGGGGCGTCCTGACTTTC. Translating it yields CASSGKDSQHHRGVLTF.